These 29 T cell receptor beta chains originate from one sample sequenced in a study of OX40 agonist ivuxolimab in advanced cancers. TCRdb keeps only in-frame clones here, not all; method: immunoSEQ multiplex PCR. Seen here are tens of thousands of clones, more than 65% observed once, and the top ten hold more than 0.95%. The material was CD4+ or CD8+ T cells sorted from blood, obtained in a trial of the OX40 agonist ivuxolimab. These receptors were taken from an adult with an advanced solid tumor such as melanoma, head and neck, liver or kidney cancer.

The CDR3 nucleotides read TGTGCCAGCAGTGACCGCTCTGGCAGTGAAGCTTTCTTT. Translated, it gives CASSDRSGSEAFF. The chain carries TRBV6-4 and TRBJ1-1, with D uncertain. V lost 2 bases and J 7 bases, leaving 11 bases between the germline ends. Germline V gene lookup returns CDR1 MRHNA and CDR2 SNTAGT. The CDR3 has 13 amino acids.

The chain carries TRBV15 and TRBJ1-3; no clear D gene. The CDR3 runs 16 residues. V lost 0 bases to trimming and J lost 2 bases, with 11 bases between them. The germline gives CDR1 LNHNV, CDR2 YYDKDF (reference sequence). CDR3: CATSRDFPAAGNTIYF. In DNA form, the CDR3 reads TGTGCCACCAGCAGAGATTTTCCGGCCGCTGGAAACACCATATATTTT. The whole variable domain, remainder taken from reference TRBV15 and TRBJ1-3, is DAMVIQNPRYQVTQFGKPVTLSCSQTLNHNVMYWYQQKSSQAPKLLFHYYDKDFNNEADTPDNFQSRRPNTSFCFLDIRSPGLGDTAMYLCATSRDFPAAGNTIYFGEGSWLTVV.

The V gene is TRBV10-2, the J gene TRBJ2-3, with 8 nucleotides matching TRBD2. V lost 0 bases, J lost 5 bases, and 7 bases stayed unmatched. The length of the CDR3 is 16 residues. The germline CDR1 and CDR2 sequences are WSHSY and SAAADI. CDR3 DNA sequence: TGCGCCAGCAGTGAGTCGATCGGGGGGGCCAAAGATACGCAGTATTTT. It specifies CASSESIGGAKDTQYF.

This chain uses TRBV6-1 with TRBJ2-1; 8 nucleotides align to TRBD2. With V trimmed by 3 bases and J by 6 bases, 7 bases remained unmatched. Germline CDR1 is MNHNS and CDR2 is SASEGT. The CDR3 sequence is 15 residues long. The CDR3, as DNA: TGTGCCAGCAGTGATTTAGCGGGATCGGTCAATGAGCAGTTCTTC. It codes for CASSDLAGSVNEQFF.

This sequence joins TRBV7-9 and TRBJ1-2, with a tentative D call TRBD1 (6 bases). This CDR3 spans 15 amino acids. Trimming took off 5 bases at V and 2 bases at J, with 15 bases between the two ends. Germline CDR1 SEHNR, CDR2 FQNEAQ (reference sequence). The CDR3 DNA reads TGTGCCAGCAGCCCAAGAACGGGGGGCAACTATGGCTACACCTTC. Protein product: CASSPRTGGNYGYTF.

The CDR3: CASSLAQGGYTF. CDR3 nucleotides: TGTGCCAGCAGCTTGGCGCAGGGAGGCTACACCTTC. This chain uses TRBV5-4 with TRBJ1-2; D may be TRBD1 (5 bases). CDR3 size: 12 residues. Between the trimmed V and J ends, which lost 0 bases and 8 bases, there was a span of 8 bases. Germline V gives CDR1 SGHNT, CDR2 YYREEE (reference sequence).

Here the CDR3 DNA reads TGCGCCAGCAGCCAAGACTACGTCCCCACCTACGAGCAGTACTTC. It specifies CASSQDYVPTYEQYF. The chain links TRBV4-3 to TRBJ2-7; D unresolved. Deletions cut 0 bases from V and 2 bases from J, with 11 bases between. The CDR3 covers 15 residues. The germline CDR1 and CDR2 sequences are LGHNA and YSLEER.

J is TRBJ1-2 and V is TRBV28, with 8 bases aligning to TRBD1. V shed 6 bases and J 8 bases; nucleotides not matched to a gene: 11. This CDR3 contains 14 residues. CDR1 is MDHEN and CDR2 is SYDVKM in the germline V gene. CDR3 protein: CASRTGEGRKGYTF. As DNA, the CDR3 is TGTGCCAGCAGGACAGGGGAGGGACGTAAAGGCTACACCTTC.

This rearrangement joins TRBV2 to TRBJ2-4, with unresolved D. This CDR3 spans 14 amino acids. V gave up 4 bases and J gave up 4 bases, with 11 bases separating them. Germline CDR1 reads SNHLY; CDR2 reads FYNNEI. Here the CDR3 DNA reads TGTGCCAGCAGTGGAGGTTGGGGAAAAAACATTCAGTACTTC. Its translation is CASSGGWGKNIQYF. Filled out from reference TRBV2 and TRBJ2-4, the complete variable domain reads EPEVTQTPSHQVTQMGQEVILRCVPISNHLYFYWYRQILGQKVEFLVSFYNNEISEKSEIFDDQFSVERPDGSNFTLKIRSTKLEDSAMYFCASSGGWGKNIQYFGAGTRLSVL.

This CDR3 is CASSQDITGPGNTIYF. The CDR3 DNA reads TGCGCCAGCAGCCAAGATATAACGGGCCCAGGAAACACCATATATTTT. The V and J genes are TRBV4-3 and TRBJ1-3; D is uncertain. Germline lookup yields CDR1 LGHNA and CDR2 YSLEER. The V and J ends lost 0 bases and 4 bases respectively, with 13 bases between them. The CDR3 covers 16 residues.

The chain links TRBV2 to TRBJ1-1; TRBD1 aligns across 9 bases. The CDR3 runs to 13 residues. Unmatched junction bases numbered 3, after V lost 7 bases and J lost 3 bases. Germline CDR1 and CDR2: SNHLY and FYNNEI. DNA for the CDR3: TGTGCCAGCAACGGACAGGGGCACACTGAAGCTTTCTTT. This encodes CASNGQGHTEAFF.

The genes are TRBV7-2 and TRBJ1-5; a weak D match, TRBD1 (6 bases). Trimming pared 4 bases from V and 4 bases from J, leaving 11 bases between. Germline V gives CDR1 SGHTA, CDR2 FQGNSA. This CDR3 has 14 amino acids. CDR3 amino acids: CASSYRQENQPQHF. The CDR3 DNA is TGTGCCAGCAGCTACCGACAGGAAAATCAGCCCCAGCATTTT.

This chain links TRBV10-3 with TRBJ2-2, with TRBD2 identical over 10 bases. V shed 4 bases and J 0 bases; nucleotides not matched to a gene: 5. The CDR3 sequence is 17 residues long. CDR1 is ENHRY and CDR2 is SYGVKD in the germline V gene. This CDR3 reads CAISGGSGGTNTGELFF. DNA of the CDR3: TGTGCCATCAGTGGGGGTAGCGGGGGGACGAACACCGGGGAGCTGTTTTTT.

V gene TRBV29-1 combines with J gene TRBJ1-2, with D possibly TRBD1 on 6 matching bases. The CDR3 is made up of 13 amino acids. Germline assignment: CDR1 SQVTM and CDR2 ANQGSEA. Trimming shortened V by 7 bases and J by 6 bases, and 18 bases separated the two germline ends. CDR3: CSAHSTRQDGYTF. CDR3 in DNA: TGCAGCGCCCATAGCACAAGACAGGATGGCTACACCTTC.

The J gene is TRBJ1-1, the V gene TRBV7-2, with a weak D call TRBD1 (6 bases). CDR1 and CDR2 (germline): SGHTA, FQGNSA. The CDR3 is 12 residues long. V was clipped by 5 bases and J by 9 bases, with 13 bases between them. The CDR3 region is CASSPIQGKAFF. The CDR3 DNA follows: TGTGCCAGCAGCCCCATACAGGGAAAAGCTTTCTTT.

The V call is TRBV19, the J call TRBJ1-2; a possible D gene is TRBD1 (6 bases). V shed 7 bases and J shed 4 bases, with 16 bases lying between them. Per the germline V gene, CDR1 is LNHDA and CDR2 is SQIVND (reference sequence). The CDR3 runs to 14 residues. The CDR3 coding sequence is TGTGCCAGTAAATTTGATGACAGGAGCTATGGCTACACCTTC. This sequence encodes CASKFDDRSYGYTF.

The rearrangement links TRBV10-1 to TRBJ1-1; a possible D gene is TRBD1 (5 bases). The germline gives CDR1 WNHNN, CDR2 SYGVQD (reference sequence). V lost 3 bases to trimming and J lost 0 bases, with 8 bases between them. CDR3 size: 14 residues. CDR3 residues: CASSDGTVNTEAFF. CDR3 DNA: TGCGCCAGCAGTGATGGGACGGTGAACACTGAAGCTTTCTTT.

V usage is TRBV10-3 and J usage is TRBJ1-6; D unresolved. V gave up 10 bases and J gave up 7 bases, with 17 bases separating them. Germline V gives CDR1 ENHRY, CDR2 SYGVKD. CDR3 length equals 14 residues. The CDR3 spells CASQTISENSPLHF. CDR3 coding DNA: TGTGCCAGCCAGACTATCTCCGAAAATTCACCCCTCCACTTT.

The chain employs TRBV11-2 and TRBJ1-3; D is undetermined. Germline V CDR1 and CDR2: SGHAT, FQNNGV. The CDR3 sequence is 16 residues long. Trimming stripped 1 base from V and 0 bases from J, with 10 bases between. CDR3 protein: CASSLGRGGSGNTIYF. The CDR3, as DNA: TGTGCCAGCAGCTTAGGCCGTGGAGGCTCTGGAAACACCATATATTTT.

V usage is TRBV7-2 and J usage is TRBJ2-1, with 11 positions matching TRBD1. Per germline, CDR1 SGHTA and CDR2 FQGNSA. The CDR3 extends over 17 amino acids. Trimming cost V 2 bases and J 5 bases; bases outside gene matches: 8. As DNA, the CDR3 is TGTGCCAGCAGCTTAATGGTTCGGGACAGGGGGGACAATGAGCAGTTCTTC. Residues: CASSLMVRDRGDNEQFF.

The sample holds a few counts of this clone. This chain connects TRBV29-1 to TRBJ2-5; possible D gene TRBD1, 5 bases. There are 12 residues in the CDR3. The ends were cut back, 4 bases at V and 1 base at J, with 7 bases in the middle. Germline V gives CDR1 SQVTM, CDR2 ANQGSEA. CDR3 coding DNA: TGCAGCGTTGTAGGGGTCCAAGAGACCCAGTACTTC. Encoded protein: CSVVGVQETQYF.

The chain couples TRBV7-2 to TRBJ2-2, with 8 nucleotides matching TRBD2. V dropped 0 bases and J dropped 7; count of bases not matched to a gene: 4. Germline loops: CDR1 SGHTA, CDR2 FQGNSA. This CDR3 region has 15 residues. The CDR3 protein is CASSLARGGIGELFF. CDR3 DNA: TGTGCCAGCAGCTTAGCCCGGGGGGGGATCGGGGAGCTGTTTTTT.

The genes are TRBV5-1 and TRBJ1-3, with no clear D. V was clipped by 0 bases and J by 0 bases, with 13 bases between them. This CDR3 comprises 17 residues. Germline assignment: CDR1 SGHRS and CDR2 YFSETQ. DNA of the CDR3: TGCGCCAGCAGCTTGGTAGCGGTGGGGTACTCTGGAAACACCATATATTTT. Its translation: CASSLVAVGYSGNTIYF.

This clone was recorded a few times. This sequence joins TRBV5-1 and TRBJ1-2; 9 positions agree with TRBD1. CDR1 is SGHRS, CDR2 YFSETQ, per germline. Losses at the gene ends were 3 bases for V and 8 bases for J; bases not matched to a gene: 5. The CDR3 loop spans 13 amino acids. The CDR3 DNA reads TGCGCCAGCAGCTACAGGGGGCAGCGGGGCTACACCTTC. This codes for CASSYRGQRGYTF.

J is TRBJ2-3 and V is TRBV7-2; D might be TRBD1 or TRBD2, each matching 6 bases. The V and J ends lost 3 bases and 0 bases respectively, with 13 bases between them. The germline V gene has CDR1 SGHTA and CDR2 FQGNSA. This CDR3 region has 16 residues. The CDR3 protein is CASSLNGGPSTDTQYF. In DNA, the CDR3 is TGTGCCAGCAGCTTGAACGGGGGCCCCAGCACAGATACGCAGTATTTT.

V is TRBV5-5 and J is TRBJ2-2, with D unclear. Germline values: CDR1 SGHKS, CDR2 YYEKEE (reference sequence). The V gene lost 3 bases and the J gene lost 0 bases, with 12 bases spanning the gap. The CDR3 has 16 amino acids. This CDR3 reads CASSSRHLANTGELFF. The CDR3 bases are TGTGCCAGCAGCTCCAGACACCTAGCGAACACCGGGGAGCTGTTTTTT.

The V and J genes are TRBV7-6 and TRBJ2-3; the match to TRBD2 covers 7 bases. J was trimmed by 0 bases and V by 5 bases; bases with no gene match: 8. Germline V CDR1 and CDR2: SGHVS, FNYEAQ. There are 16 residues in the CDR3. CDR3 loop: CASSHFGGGSTDTQYF. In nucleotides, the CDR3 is TGTGCCAGCAGCCATTTTGGGGGGGGGAGCACAGATACGCAGTATTTT.

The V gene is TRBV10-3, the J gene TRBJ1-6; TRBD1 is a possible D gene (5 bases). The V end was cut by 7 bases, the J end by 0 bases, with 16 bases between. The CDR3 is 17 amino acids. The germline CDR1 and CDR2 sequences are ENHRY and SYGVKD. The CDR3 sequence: CAIKGTPFSSYNSPLHF. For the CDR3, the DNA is TGTGCCATCAAAGGGACCCCGTTTAGCTCCTATAATTCACCCCTCCACTTT.

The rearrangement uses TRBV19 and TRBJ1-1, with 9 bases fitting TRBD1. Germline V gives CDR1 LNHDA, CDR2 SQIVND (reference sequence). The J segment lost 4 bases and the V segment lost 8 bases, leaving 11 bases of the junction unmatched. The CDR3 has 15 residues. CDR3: CASQGTGSLGTEAFF. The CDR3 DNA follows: TGTGCCAGTCAGGGGACAGGGTCTCTCGGCACTGAAGCTTTCTTT.